The 15 T cell receptor beta chains below all came from one sample that was sequenced in a study of OX40 agonist ivuxolimab in advanced cancers. Clones were sequenced by immunoSEQ multiplex PCR, and TCRdb holds only the in-frame ones, with some missing. The table shows 70,000 to 85,000 clones, with about 90% occurring only once. Sequenced here: CD4+ or CD8+ T cells sorted from blood, sampled in a trial of the OX40 agonist ivuxolimab. The origin of the receptors is an adult with an advanced solid tumor such as melanoma, head and neck, liver or kidney cancer.

The rearrangement links TRBV27 to TRBJ1-3; D uncertain. CDR1 and CDR2 (germline): MNHEY, SMNVEV (reference sequence). With 6 bases removed from V and 3 bases from J, the gap between germline ends came to 18 bases. This CDR3 region has 16 residues. The CDR3 loop is CASRADFRDIGNTIYF. The CDR3 region has the DNA TGTGCCAGCAGGGCGGACTTCCGGGATATTGGAAACACCATATATTTT.

The gene calls are TRBV6-5 and TRBJ2-3; no clear D gene. The germline V and J ends were trimmed by 6 bases and 6 bases, with 13 bases remaining between them. CDR1 and CDR2 (germline): MNHEY, SVGAGI. The CDR3 spans 13 residues. CDR3 sequence: CASSRPPGDTQYF. CDR3 DNA sequence: TGTGCCAGCAGCCGACCCCCCGGGGATACGCAGTATTTT.

The genes are TRBV29-1 and TRBJ1-1, with D unclear. Germline V lookup: CDR1 SQVTM, CDR2 ANQGSEA. This CDR3 region has 12 residues. V was pared by 0 bases and J by 10 bases, with 12 bases between. The CDR3 sequence: CSVEDPSSRAFF. CDR3 coding DNA: TGCAGCGTTGAAGATCCGTCGTCTCGAGCTTTCTTT.

The V gene is TRBV7-9, the J gene TRBJ2-3; weak D call: TRBD2 (6 bases). Germline V gene data show CDR1 as SEHNR and CDR2 as FQNEAQ (reference sequence). Trimming shortened V by 4 bases and J by 4 bases, and 15 bases separated the two germline ends. CDR3 length: 15 residues. The CDR3 bases are TGTGCCAGCAGCTCTAGCGCGACTAGGGCAGATACGCAGTATTTT. Encoded protein: CASSSSATRADTQYF.

This sequence joins TRBV18 and TRBJ2-3, with no clear D. CDR1 and CDR2 from the germline V gene are KGHSH and LQKENI. The CDR3 is 12 residues long. The V end was cut by 4 bases, the J end by 3 bases, with 5 bases between. The CDR3 loop reads CASSLTTDTQYF. CDR3 sequence (DNA): TGTGCCAGCTCACTAACTACAGATACGCAGTATTTT. Combining the CDR3 with reference TRBV18 and TRBJ2-3 gives the whole variable domain NAGVMQNPRHLVRRRGQEARLRCSPMKGHSHVYWYRQLPEEGLKFMVYLQKENIIDESGMPKERFSAEFPKEGPSILRIQQVVRGDSAAYFCASSLTTDTQYFGPGTRLTVL.

This rearrangement joins TRBV10-3 to TRBJ1-1; a weak D match, TRBD1 (6 bases). Germline CDR1 reads ENHRY; CDR2 reads SYGVKD. The CDR3 totals 12 residues. Trimming shortened V by 6 bases and J by 7 bases, and 12 bases separated the two germline ends. CDR3 in DNA: TGTGCCATCAGGGGGGAGGGGGTTGAAGCTTTCTTT. It codes for CAIRGEGVEAFF.

The V call is TRBV7-9, the J call TRBJ1-3; D is unresolved. The CDR3 has 12 residues. Deletions cut 1 base from V and 8 bases from J, with 6 bases between. Germline-derived CDR1 and CDR2 are SEHNR and FQNEAQ (reference sequence). CDR3 protein: CASSLEVDTIYF. CDR3 nucleotides: TGTGCCAGCAGCTTAGAGGTAGACACCATATATTTT.

The J gene is TRBJ2-5, the V gene TRBV7-3; D could derive from TRBD1 or TRBD2 (6 bases each). The ends were cut back, 2 bases at V and 5 bases at J, with 12 bases in the middle. This CDR3 spans 14 amino acids. Germline V CDR1 and CDR2: SGHTA, FQGTGA. The CDR3 coding sequence is TGTGCCAGCAGCTTACAGGGGAGGTTCGAGACCCAGTACTTC. It yields the protein CASSLQGRFETQYF.

The chain links TRBV5-1 to TRBJ2-7, with 9 bases aligning to TRBD1. Germline assignment: CDR1 SGHRS and CDR2 YFSETQ. The CDR3 is 13 amino acids. The V gene end was trimmed by 3 bases and the J gene end by 5 bases; junction bases not matched to a gene: 3. The CDR3: CASSYWTGDEQYF. The CDR3 DNA reads as TGCGCCAGCAGCTATTGGACAGGGGACGAGCAGTACTTC.

This clone was recorded only once. V gene TRBV10-3 combines with J gene TRBJ2-2; D might be TRBD1 or TRBD2, each matching 5 bases. Germline assignment: CDR1 ENHRY and CDR2 SYGVKD. V was shortened by 5 bases and J by 2 bases, with 9 bases between the two germline ends. This CDR3 is built from 14 residues. CDR3 sequence (DNA): TGTGCCATCAGTTCAGGGAGAAACACCGGGGAGCTGTTTTTT. This codes for CAISSGRNTGELFF.

V and J are TRBV2 and TRBJ1-6; no clear D gene. Between the trimmed V and J ends, which lost 3 bases and 5 bases, there was a span of 11 bases. Germline CDR1 is SNHLY and CDR2 is FYNNEI. The CDR3 runs to 15 residues. The chain's CDR3 is CASSERTVNNSPLHF. The CDR3 region has the DNA TGTGCCAGCAGTGAGCGAACGGTGAATAATTCACCCCTCCACTTT.

The chain employs TRBV7-9 and TRBJ1-4; 9 bases are a match to TRBD1. Losses at the gene ends were 5 bases for V and 7 bases for J; bases not matched to a gene: 5. This CDR3 spans 14 amino acids. Germline values: CDR1 SEHNR, CDR2 FQNEAQ (reference sequence). CDR3 DNA: TGTGCCAGCAGCCCGGGACAGGGAGTTGAAAAACTGTTTTTT. Translated: CASSPGQGVEKLFF.

V usage is TRBV7-9 and J usage is TRBJ1-2; D unresolved. Germline V gene sequence: CDR1 SEHNR, CDR2 FQNEAQ (reference sequence). This CDR3 has 13 amino acids. V was clipped by 5 bases and J by 7 bases, with 14 bases between them. The CDR3 DNA is TGTGCCAGCAGCCCCCCCGGGATGGGTGGCTACACCTTC. Amino acids: CASSPPGMGGYTF.

The gene calls are TRBV27 and TRBJ1-4; no clear D gene. Germline lookup yields CDR1 MNHEY and CDR2 SMNVEV (reference sequence). This CDR3 contains 14 residues. V gave up 4 bases and J gave up 5 bases, with 11 bases separating them. CDR3 bases: TGTGCCAGCAGTTCCCGGAATTCGAATGAAAAACTGTTTTTT. It encodes CASSSRNSNEKLFF. Supplemented by reference TRBV27 and TRBJ1-4, the full variable domain reads EAQVTQNPRYLITVTGKKLTVTCSQNMNHEYMSWYRQDPGLGLRQIYYSMNVEVTDKGDVPEGYKVSRKEKRNFPLILESPSPNQTSLYFCASSSRNSNEKLFFGSGTQLSVL.

The chain has TRBV5-8 and TRBJ2-1, with TRBD2 matching over 8 bases. The trim removed 5 bases at V and 7 bases at J, leaving 14 bases unmatched. The CDR3 has 16 residues. Germline CDR1 reads SGHTS; CDR2 reads YDEGEE. CDR3 sequence: CASRLQGGRSRNEQFF. Here the CDR3 DNA reads TGTGCCAGCAGATTACAAGGCGGGAGGTCCCGAAATGAGCAGTTCTTC.